Reported below is one T cell receptor beta chain. The entry originates in a study of blood T cell repertoires in COVID-19. The V gene end was trimmed by 4 bases and the J gene end by 3 bases; junction bases not matched to a gene: 7. Germline CDR1 and CDR2: SGHRS and YFSETQ. This CDR3 spans 15 amino acids. In the authors' workflow: By means of reference gene primer amplification, nucleated cell counts were estimated. The data were produced by immunoSEQ multiplex PCR, yet TCRdb's version contains in-frame clones alone and is incomplete. That table is the source of V, J and clone size, and D and trimming were worked out from the DNA. This table holds around 50,000 clones, 75% to 85% found once.

Sequences were obtained from peripheral blood. V and J are TRBV5-1 and TRBJ2-7; 10 bases are a match to TRBD2. This sequence was found in a human donor in a cohort sampled during active COVID-19. CDR3 DNA sequence: TGCGCCAGCAGCCTACTAGCGGGACCAGGCTACGAGCAGTACTTC. Its translation: CASSLLAGPGYEQYF.